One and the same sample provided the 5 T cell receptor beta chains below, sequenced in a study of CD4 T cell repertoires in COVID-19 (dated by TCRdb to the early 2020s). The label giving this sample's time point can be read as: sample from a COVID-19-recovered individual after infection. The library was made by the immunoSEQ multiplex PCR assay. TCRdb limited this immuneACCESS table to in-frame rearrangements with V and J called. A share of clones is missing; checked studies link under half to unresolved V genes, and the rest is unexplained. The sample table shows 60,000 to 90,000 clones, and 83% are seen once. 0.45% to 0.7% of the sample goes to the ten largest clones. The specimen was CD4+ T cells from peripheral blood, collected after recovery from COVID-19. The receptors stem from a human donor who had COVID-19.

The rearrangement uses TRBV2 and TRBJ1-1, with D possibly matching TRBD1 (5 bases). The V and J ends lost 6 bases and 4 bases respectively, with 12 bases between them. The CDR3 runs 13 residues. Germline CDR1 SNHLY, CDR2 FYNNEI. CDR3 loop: CASRVSRVTEAFF. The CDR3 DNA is TGTGCCAGCAGGGTTTCCAGGGTCACTGAAGCTTTCTTT.

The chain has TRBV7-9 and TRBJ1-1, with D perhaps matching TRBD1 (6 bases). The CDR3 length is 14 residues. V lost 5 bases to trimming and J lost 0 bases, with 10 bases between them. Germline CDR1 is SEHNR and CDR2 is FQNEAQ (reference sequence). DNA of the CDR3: TGTGCCAGCAGCCCCGGGACAATGAACACTGAAGCTTTCTTT. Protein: CASSPGTMNTEAFF.

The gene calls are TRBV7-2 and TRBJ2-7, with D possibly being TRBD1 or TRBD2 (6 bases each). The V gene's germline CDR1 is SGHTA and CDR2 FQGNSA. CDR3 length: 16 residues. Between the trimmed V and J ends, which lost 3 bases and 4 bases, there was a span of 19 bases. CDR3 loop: CASSFRGGGGIYEQYF. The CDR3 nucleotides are TGTGCCAGCAGCTTCAGGGGTGGAGGGGGAATTTACGAGCAGTACTTC.

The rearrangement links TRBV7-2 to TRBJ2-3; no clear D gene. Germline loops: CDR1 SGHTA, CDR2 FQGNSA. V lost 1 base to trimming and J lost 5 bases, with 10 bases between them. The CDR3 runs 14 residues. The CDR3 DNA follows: TGTGCCAGCAGCTTAGAGCTCATTGTAGATACGCAGTATTTT. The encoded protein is CASSLELIVDTQYF.

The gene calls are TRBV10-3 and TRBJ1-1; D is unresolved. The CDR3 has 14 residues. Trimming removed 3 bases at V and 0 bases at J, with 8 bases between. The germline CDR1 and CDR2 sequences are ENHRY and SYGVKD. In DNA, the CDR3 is TGTGCCATCAGTGAACTCGGAATGAACACTGAAGCTTTCTTT. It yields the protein CAISELGMNTEAFF.